This T cell receptor beta chain was profiled in a study of chemoradiotherapy in HPV16-positive cancers (dated by TCRdb to the early 2020s). In the study overall: Candidate HPV-specific T-cell clones and common TCR motifs were defined by functional T-cell assays performed on cells from a couple of HPV16-positive patients. The study set out to ask whether T-cell immunity against the HPV oncoproteins E6 and E7 changes over the course of chemoradiotherapy and whether that immunity affects survival. Next, the candidate HPV-specific TCRs and motifs were followed in TCR repertoires from approximately 87 patients with HPV-related cancers. The research as a whole found: In HPV16-positive patients, expansion of HPV-responsive T cells during chemoradiotherapy was found to be associated with improved recurrence-free survival. The functional definition of HPV-specific T cells was derived from only a couple of HPV16-positive patients, and the survival association was reported for HPV16-positive patients. Expansion of candidate HPV-specific clones and E7-related TCR motifs was observed in the tumor microenvironment during treatment, whereas no such expansion was observed for non-HPV-specific T cells.

Repertoires were sampled multiple times during chemoradiotherapy, which allowed clonal expansion in the tumor microenvironment to be followed. There are 13 amino acids in the CDR3, from cysteine to phenylalanine inclusive. Only the CDR3 region is kept as DNA, spanning 39 bases read in frame from base 1. CDR1 and CDR2 (MNHEY, SMNVEV) derive from the germline V gene (reference sequence). V sheds 5 bases and J sheds 3 bases, leaving 11 bases between their ends. By sample share, this clone is medium-sized (0.01 to 0.1%). This receptor's antigen is unknown. No base quality information exists; no much larger clone differs at one position. The library was produced with the immunoSEQ multiplex PCR assay. Here the immuneACCESS table is served through TCRdb, limited to in-frame sequences with V and J called. Missing clones are a known gap in these copies; in checked studies unresolved V genes cover under half, and the rest lacks a known reason. This sample lists about 8,800 clones; roughly 70% were detected once. The leading ten clones occupy around 10% of the sample.

Sequenced here: tumor tissue, sampled from a patient who underwent chemoradiotherapy. This sequence originates from a human donor with HPV-associated anogenital cancer. The V gene is TRBV27 and the J gene is TRBJ2-7; the D gene assignment is ambiguous. The nucleotides are TGTGCCAGCAGTCACTTGACGGTCTACGAGCAGTACTTC. It is translated as CASSHLTVYEQYF.